This T cell receptor (beta chain) came from a study of T cells in Graves' hyperthyroidism and ophthalmopathy. RNA transcripts gave rise to amplified TCR beta CDR3 regions. In the first-round RT-PCR of the TCR CDR3, the HTBI primer set was used. TCRdb reprocessed the multiplex PCR reads via MiXCR and lists one record per CDR3 protein. The sample carries hundreds of thousands of distinct CDR3 sequences, less than 25% recorded once. Germline CDR1 is SGHDN and CDR2 is FVKESK. V shed 2 bases and J shed 0 bases, with 7 bases lying between them. This CDR3 is built from 14 residues. The clonotype was recovered from a man aged 25-40 years with Graves' ophthalmopathy. Sequencing was performed on blood. V usage is TRBV14 and J usage is TRBJ2-5; D is undetermined. The CDR3 region is CASSQRVHQETQYF. CDR3 in DNA: TGTGCCAGCAGCCAACGGGTCCACCAAGAGACCCAGTACTTC.